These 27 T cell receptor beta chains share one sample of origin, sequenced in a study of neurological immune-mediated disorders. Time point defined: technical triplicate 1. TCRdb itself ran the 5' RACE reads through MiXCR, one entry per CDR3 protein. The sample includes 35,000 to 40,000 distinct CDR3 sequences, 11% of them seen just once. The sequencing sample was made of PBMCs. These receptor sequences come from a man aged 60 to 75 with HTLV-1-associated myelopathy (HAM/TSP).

CDR3 in DNA: TGCGCCAGCAGCTTGGCCGTGACTAGTCTGTCCTACGAGCAGTACTTC. Protein: CASSLAVTSLSYEQYF. The chain couples TRBV5-1 to TRBJ2-7; possibly TRBD2 for D (6 bases). CDR1 and CDR2 from the germline V gene are SGHRS and YFSETQ. V lost 0 bases and J 1 base, leaving 14 bases between the germline ends. This CDR3 is built from 16 residues.

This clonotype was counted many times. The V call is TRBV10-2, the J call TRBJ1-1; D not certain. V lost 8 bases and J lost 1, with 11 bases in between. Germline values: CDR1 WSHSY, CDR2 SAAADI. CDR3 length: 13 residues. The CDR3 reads CASSLPTNTEAFF. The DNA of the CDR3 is TGCGCCAGCTCTCTCCCCACGAACACTGAAGCTTTCTTT.

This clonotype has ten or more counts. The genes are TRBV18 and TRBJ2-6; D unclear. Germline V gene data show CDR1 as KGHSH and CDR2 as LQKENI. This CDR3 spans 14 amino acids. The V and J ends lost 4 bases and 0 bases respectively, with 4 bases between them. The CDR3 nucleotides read TGTGCCAGCTCACTCCCCTCTGGGGCCAACGTCCTGACTTTC. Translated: CASSLPSGANVLTF. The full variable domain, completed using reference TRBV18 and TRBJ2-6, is NAGVMQNPRHLVRRRGQEARLRCSPMKGHSHVYWYRQLPEEGLKFMVYLQKENIIDESGMPKERFSAEFPKEGPSILRIQQVVRGDSAAYFCASSLPSGANVLTFGAGSRLTVL.

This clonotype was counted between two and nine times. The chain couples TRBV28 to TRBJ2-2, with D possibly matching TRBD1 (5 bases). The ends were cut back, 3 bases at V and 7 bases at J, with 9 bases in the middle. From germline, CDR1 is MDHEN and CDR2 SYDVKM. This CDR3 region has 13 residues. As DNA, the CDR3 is TGTGCCAGCAGTTTGTGGGGCAGCGGGGAGCTGTTTTTT. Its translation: CASSLWGSGELFF.

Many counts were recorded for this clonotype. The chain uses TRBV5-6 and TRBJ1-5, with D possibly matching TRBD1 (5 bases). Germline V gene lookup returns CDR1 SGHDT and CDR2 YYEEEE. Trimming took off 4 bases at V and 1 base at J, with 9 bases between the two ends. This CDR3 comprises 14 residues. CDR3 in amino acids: CASSPGGSNQPQHF. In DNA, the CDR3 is TGTGCCAGCAGCCCCGGGGGGAGCAATCAGCCCCAGCATTTT.

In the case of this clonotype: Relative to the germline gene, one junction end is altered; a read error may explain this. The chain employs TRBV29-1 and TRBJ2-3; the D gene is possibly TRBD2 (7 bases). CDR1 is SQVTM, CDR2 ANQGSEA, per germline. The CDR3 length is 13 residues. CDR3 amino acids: CSARGAGTDTQYF. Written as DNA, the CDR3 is TGTAGCGCCCGGGGGGCCGGCACAGATACGCAGTATTTT.

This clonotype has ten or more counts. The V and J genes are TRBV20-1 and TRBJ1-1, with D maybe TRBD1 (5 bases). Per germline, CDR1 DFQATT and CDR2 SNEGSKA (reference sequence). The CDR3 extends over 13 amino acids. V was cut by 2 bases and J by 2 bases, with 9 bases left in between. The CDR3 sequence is CSARWGSNTEAFF. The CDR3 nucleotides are TGCAGTGCTAGATGGGGGAGTAACACTGAAGCTTTCTTT.

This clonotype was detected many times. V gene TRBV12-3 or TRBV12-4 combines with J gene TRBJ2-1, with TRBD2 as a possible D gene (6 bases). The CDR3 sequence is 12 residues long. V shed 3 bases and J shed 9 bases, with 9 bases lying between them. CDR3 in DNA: TGTGCCAGCAGTTTTGGAGGGATTGAGCAGTTCTTC. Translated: CASSFGGIEQFF.

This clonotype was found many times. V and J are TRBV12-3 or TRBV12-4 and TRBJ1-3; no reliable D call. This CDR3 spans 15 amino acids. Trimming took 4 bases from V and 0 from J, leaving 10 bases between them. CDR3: CASSSQAGSGNTIYF. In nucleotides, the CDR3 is TGTGCCAGCAGTTCCCAAGCGGGCTCTGGAAACACCATATATTTT.

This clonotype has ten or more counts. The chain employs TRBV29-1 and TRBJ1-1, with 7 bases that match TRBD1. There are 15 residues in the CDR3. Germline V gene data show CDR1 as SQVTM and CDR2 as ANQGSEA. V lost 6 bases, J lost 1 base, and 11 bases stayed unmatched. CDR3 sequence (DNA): TGCAGCGTGTGCCACTACAGGGGTCCGAACACTGAAGCTTTCTTT. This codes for CSVCHYRGPNTEAFF.

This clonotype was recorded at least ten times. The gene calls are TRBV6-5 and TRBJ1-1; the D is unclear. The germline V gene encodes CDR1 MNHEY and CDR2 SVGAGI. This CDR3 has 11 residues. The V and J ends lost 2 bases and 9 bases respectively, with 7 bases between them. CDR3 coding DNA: TGTGCCAGCAGTTACGGGGAGAAAGCTTTCTTT. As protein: CASSYGEKAFF.

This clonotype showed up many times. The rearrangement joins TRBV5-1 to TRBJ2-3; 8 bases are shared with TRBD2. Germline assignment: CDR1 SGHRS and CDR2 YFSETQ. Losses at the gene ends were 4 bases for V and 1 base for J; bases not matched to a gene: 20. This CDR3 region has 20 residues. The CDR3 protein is CASSPRGGSTPAQGTDTQYF. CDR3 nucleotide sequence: TGCGCCAGCAGCCCCCGGGGGGGCAGTACGCCTGCCCAAGGCACAGATACGCAGTATTTT.

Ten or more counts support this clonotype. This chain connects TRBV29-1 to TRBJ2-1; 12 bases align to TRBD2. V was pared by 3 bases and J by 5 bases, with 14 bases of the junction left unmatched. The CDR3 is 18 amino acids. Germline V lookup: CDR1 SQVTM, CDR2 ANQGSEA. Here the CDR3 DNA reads TGCAGCGTTGATGGACTAGCGGGACCCTACCTTTATAACAATGAGCAGTTCTTC. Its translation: CSVDGLAGPYLYNNEQFF.

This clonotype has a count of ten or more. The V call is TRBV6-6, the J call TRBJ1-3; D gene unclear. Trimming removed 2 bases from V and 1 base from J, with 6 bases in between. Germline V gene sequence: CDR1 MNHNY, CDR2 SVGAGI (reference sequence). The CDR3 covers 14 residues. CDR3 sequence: CASSYGGSGNTIYF. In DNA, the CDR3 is TGTGCCAGCAGTTACGGCGGTTCTGGAAACACCATATATTTT.

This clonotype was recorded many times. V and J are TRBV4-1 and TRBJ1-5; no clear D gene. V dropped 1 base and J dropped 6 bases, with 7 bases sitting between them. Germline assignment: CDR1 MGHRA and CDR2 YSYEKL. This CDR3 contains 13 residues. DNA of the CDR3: TGCGCCAGCAGCCAAGGGTTGGCTCAGCCCCAGCATTTT. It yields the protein CASSQGLAQPQHF.

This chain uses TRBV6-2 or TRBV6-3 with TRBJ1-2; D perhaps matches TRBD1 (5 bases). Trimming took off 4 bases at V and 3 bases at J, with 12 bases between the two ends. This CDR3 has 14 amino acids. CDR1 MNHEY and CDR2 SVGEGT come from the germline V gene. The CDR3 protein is CASSFTGAYYGYTF. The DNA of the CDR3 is TGTGCCAGCAGTTTTACTGGGGCTTACTATGGCTACACCTTC.

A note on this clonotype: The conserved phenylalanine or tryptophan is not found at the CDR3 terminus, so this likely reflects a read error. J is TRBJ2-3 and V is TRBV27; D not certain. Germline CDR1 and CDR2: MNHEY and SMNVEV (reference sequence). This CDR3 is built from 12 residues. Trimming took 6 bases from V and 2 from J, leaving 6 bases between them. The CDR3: CASRSFTDTQYL. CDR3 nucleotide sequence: TGTGCCAGCAGAAGCTTCACAGATACGCAGTATCTT.

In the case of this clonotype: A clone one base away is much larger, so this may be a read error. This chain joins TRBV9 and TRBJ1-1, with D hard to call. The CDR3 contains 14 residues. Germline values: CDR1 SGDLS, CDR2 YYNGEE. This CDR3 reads CVSSLHKGDTEAFF. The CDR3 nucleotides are TGTGTCAGCAGCTTGCATAAAGGAGACACTGAAGCTTTCTTT.

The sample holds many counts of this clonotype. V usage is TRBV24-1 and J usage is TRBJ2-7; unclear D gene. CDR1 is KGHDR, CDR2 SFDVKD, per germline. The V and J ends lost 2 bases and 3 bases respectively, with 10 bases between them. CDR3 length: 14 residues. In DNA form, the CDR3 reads TGTGCCACCAGTGATTCGGAAGGTCGCTACGAGCAGTACTTC. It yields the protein CATSDSEGRYEQYF.

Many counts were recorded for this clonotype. DNA for the CDR3: TGTGCCAGCAGTTTACAGATCCGGGAAAAACTGTTTTTT. Protein: CASSLQIREKLFF. The chain uses TRBV12-3 or TRBV12-4 and TRBJ1-4, with no clear D. This CDR3 is built from 13 residues. V was pared by 2 bases and J by 8 bases, with 9 bases between.

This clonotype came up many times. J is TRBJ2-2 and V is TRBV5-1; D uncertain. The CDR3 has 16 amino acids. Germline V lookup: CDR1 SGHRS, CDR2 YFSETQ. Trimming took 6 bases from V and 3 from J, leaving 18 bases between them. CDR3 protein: CASTLGARVDTGELFF. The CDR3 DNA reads TGCGCCAGCACCCTTGGCGCTAGAGTCGACACCGGGGAGCTGTTTTTT. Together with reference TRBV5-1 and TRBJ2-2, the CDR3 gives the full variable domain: KAGVTQTPRYLIKTRGQQVTLSCSPISGHRSVSWYQQTPGQGLQFLFEYFSETQRNKGNFPGRFSGRQFSNSRSEMNVSTLELGDSALYLCASTLGARVDTGELFFGEGSRLTVL.

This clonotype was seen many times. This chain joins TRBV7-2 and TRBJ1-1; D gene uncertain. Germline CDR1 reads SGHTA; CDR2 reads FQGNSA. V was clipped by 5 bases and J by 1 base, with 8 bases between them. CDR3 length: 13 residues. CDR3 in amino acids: CASSTQPNTEAFF. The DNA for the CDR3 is TGTGCCAGCAGCACTCAGCCGAACACTGAAGCTTTCTTT.

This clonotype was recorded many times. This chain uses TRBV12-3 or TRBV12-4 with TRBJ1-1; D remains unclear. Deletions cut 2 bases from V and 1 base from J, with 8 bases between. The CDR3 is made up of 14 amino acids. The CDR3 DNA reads TGTGCCAGCAGTTTAACTTGGCGGAACACTGAAGCTTTCTTT. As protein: CASSLTWRNTEAFF.

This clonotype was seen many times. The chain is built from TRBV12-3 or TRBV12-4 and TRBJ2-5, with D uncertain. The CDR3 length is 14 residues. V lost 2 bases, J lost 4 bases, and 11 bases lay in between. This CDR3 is CASSLSNNRETQYF. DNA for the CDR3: TGTGCCAGCAGTTTAAGTAATAACAGAGAGACCCAGTACTTC.

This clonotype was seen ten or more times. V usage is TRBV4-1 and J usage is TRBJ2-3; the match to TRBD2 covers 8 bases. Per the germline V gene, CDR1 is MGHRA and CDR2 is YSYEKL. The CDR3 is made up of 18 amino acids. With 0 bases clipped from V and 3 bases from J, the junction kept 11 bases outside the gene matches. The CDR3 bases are TGCGCCAGCAGCCAAGATAGTTCAGCGGGAGTACGGACAGATACGCAGTATTTT. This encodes CASSQDSSAGVRTDTQYF.

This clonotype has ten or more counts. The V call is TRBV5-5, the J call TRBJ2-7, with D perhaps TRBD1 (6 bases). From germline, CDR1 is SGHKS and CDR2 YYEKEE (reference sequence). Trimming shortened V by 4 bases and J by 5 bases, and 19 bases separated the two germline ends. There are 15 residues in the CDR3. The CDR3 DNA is TGTGCCAGCAGCGTAGAGACAGGTGTTTGGGACGAGCAGTACTTC. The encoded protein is CASSVETGVWDEQYF.

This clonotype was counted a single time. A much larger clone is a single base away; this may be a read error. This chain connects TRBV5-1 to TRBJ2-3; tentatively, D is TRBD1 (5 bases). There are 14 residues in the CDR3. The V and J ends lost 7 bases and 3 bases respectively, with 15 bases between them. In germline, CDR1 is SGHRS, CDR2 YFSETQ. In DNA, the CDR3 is TGCGCCAGCCGCCCGTTCGACAGAACAGATACGCAGTATTTT. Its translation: CASRPFDRTDTQYF.